This TCR beta chain was observed in a study of T cells in women clearing cervical HPV infection. This clone is labeled medium-sized based on frequency. Method: immunoSEQ multiplex PCR; TCRdb's copy keeps in-frame clones and lacks some. The sample table sets out tens of thousands of clones. The sample was blood buffy coat. The sequence was collected from a woman aged 18-70 years with a cervical HPV16 infection that either progressed to CIN3+ or cleared (not recorded which).

CDR3 sequence: CASSRYGGVTDTQYF. The DNA read from the CDR3 is TGTGCCAGCAGCCGTTACGGGGGGGTCACAGATACG. The chain is built from TRBV14 and TRBJ2-3; 8 bases are shared with TRBD2. The CDR3 goes on 3 residues after the read ends, and that part is filled in from the germline J gene. CDR3 length equals 15 residues. Germline V gives CDR1 SGHDN, CDR2 FVKESK. Losses at the gene ends were 4 bases for V and 2 bases for J; bases not matched to a gene: 5. Supplemented by reference TRBV14 and TRBJ2-3, the full variable domain reads EAGVTQFPSHSVIEKGQTVTLRCDPISGHDNLYWYRRVMGKEIKFLLHFVKESKQDESGMPNNRFLAERTGGTYSTLKVQPAELEDSGVYFCASSRYGGVTDTQYFGPGTRLTVL.